Listed below are T cell receptor beta chains from one sample, sequenced in a study of blood T cell repertoires in COVID-19. Profiled with immunoSEQ multiplex PCR; TCRdb holds only in-frame clones, not every one. In the table there are about 49,000 clones, about 63% of which are singletons. Sample: peripheral blood. The receptors originated from a woman in her 70s with acute or convalescent COVID-19. The CDR3 runs from the conserved cysteine through the conserved F or W. Each record gives: D gene, V gene, CDR3 protein. A D gene is named only where the DNA matches it firmly.

>.|TRBV10-3
CAISPRESYEQYF
>TRBD1|TRBV14
CASSTRTGDIVTGELFF
>.|TRBV14
CASSQYIGGNTEAFF
>TRBD1|TRBV4-2
CASSQVGQGARYSNQPQHF
>TRBD1|TRBV5-4
CASSNSGGGTEAFF
>TRBD2|TRBV7-3
CASSSLASGSYEQYF
>TRBD1|TRBV20-1
CSASMGLGQGPYEQYF
>.|TRBV7-8
CASSATGLQAQHF
>.|TRBV6-5
CASSYSGGDTDTQYF
>TRBD2|TRBV3-1/TRBV3-2
CASSLAGLGADTQYF
>.|TRBV7-2
CASSLGLAGDEQFF
>TRBD2|TRBV3-1/TRBV3-2
CASNGRAGVGTDTQYF
>.|TRBV6-4
CASSGGGTTDTQYF
>.|TRBV18
CASSAYRETNEKLFF
>.|TRBV12-3/TRBV12-4
CASSPGDDYEQYF
>TRBD2|TRBV4-1
CASSQAAGGYEQYF
>.|TRBV28
CASRGTQGGVDLAFF
>.|TRBV2
CASSENFNQPQHF
>TRBD1|TRBV5-6
CASSTRDRGLREKLFF
>.|TRBV11-3
CASSPPLDHTDTQYF
>.|TRBV6-5
CASSPERRSGNTIYF
>.|TRBV7-3
CASSLIGGGGAETQYF
>.|TRBV15
CATSREGGQPQHF
>TRBD1|TRBV6-5
CASSYNQGARGETQYF
>.|TRBV6-1
CASSDPDWGEQYF
>.|TRBV6-5
CASSTGDLTDTQYF
>TRBD1|TRBV6-1
CASSRRQGQETQYF
>.|TRBV4-3
CASSPNIAKNIQYF
>TRBD2|TRBV6-4
CASSDSPSGRNEQFF
>TRBD1|TRBV27
CASTKTRDRSNSPLHF
>.|TRBV5-1
CASSSGRLREKLFF
>TRBD1|TRBV28
CASNRQGSYNEQFF
>.|TRBV28
CASSKQVRNEQYF
>TRBD2|TRBV11-3
CASSLSGTYNEQFF
>TRBD2|TRBV7-8
CASSRGTSGGEQYF
>.|TRBV28
CASSTSGSGELFF
>TRBD2|TRBV3-1/TRBV3-2
CASSQDVRGGTDTQYF
>.|TRBV30
CAWRLPPGEGIRDQPQHF
>.|TRBV5-6
CASSLKTGVATEAFF
>.|TRBV28
CASRTPEGPDEQFF
>.|TRBV28
CASSLMGGGAFF
>TRBD2|TRBV4-2
CASRREGLGTGELFF
>.|TRBV28
CASSSLRFLGELFF
>.|TRBV29-1
CSVGTAIETQYF
>TRBD1|TRBV7-3
CASSLTGGTYNSPLHF
>.|TRBV19
CASSVAGWAQYNEQFF
>.|TRBV10-3
CAISESGGAAYTGELFF
>.|TRBV7-2
CASSGGGNTIYF
>TRBD1|TRBV5-1
CASSLLGGQGKNEKLFF